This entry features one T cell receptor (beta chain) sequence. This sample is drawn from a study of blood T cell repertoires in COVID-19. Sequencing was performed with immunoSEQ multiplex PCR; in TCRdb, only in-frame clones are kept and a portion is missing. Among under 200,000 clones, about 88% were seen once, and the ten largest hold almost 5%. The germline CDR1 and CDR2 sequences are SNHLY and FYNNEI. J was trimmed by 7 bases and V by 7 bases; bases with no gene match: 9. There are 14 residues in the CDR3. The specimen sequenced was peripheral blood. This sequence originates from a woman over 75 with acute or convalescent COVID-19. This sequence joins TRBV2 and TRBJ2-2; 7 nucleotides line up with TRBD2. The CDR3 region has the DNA TGTGCCAGCACTCCACACACGGGAGGCGGGGAGCTGTTTTTT. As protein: CASTPHTGGGELFF.